One and the same sample provided the 14 T cell receptor beta chains below, sequenced in a study of T cell responses to AZD1222 COVID-19 vaccine. The data were produced by immunoSEQ multiplex PCR, yet TCRdb's version contains in-frame clones alone and is incomplete. The data hold under 95,000 clones, with about 90% observed a single time. Sample: peripheral blood, taken on day 0 of AZD1222 vaccination. The source is an adult in good health.

The chain recombines TRBV19 with TRBJ1-1, with D perhaps TRBD1 (5 bases). Trimming removed 3 bases from V and 5 bases from J, with 13 bases in between. CDR3 length equals 14 residues. Germline assignment: CDR1 LNHDA and CDR2 SQIVND (reference sequence). The CDR3 here is CASSITGQGTEAFF. As DNA, the CDR3 is TGTGCCAGTAGTATTACGGGGCAGGGTACTGAAGCTTTCTTT. Looking up the rest from reference TRBV19 and TRBJ1-1 gives the full variable domain: DGGITQSPKYLFRKEGQNVTLSCEQNLNHDAMYWYRQDPGQGLRLIYYSQIVNDFQKGDIAEGYSVSREKKESFPLTVTSAQKNPTAFYLCASSITGQGTEAFFGQGTRLTVV.

This chain connects TRBV15 to TRBJ1-1; 7 nucleotides agree with TRBD1. V was pared by 1 base and J by 8 bases, with 7 bases of the junction left unmatched. CDR1 is LNHNV and CDR2 is YYDKDF in the germline V gene (reference sequence). The CDR3 has 14 amino acids. The CDR3 loop reads CATSRVDREPEAFF. In DNA form, the CDR3 reads TGTGCCACCAGCAGAGTCGACAGGGAACCCGAAGCTTTCTTT.

V gene TRBV6-5 combines with J gene TRBJ1-2; D not resolved. This CDR3 spans 12 amino acids. The germline CDR1 and CDR2 sequences are MNHEY and SVGAGI. V was pared by 0 bases and J by 5 bases, with 4 bases between. Here the CDR3 DNA reads TGTGCCAGCAGTTACTCAGGTTATGGCTACACCTTC. Protein product: CASSYSGYGYTF.

This chain connects TRBV4-1 to TRBJ2-2; the match to TRBD1 covers 11 bases. Germline V gene sequence: CDR1 MGHRA, CDR2 YSYEKL. V was pared by 6 bases and J by 4 bases, with 7 bases of the junction left unmatched. This CDR3 is built from 16 residues. The chain's CDR3 is CASSPRTGGVTGELFF. Here the CDR3 DNA reads TGCGCCAGCAGTCCTAGGACAGGGGGCGTCACCGGGGAGCTGTTTTTT.

The rearrangement uses TRBV4-2 and TRBJ2-1; D is undetermined. Germline V lookup: CDR1 LGHNA, CDR2 YNFKEQ. Trimming stripped 4 bases from V and 10 bases from J, with 20 bases between. The CDR3 contains 15 residues. This CDR3 is CASSLDSASEREQFF. CDR3 nucleotide sequence: TGTGCCAGCAGCCTCGACTCCGCGTCTGAACGGGAGCAGTTCTTC.

The rearrangement joins TRBV19 to TRBJ2-7; maybe TRBD2 (5 bases). The CDR3 covers 12 residues. The V gene lost 10 bases and the J gene lost 2 bases, with 12 bases spanning the gap. Germline V lookup: CDR1 LNHDA, CDR2 SQIVND (reference sequence). CDR3 sequence reads: CATSNGAYEQYF. The CDR3 DNA reads as TGTGCCACTTCTAACGGGGCCTACGAGCAGTACTTC.

V gene TRBV11-2 combines with J gene TRBJ1-6; TRBD1 might be the D (5 bases). In germline, CDR1 is SGHAT, CDR2 FQNNGV. This CDR3 contains 15 residues. V lost 2 bases, J lost 10 bases, and 15 bases lay in between. The CDR3 DNA reads as TGTGCCAGCAGCTTATACAGGACCCCAGGGTCACCCCTCCACTTT. It yields the protein CASSLYRTPGSPLHF.

The chain combines TRBV24-1 with TRBJ2-7; a weak D match, TRBD1 (6 bases). Germline V gene lookup returns CDR1 KGHDR and CDR2 SFDVKD. Deletions cut 2 bases from V and 1 base from J, with 8 bases between. This CDR3 comprises 14 residues. The DNA for the CDR3 is TGTGCCACCAGTGATTGGGACACATCCTACGAGCAGTACTTC. Translation: CATSDWDTSYEQYF.

The V and J genes are TRBV18 and TRBJ2-7; no firm D call. The CDR3 extends over 12 amino acids. Germline CDR1 reads KGHSH; CDR2 reads LQKENI. V gave up 2 bases and J gave up 3 bases, with 5 bases separating them. The CDR3 region is CASSPSLYEQYF. The CDR3 DNA is TGTGCCAGCTCACCAAGCCTCTACGAGCAGTACTTC.

The chain joins TRBV28 to TRBJ2-2; weak D call: TRBD1 (6 bases). V was shortened by 6 bases and J by 0 bases, with 11 bases between the two germline ends. The CDR3 is 15 residues long. Germline-derived CDR1 and CDR2 are MDHEN and SYDVKM. Here the CDR3 reads CASSRTGTNTGELFF. The CDR3, as DNA: TGTGCCAGCAGCCGAACAGGGACGAACACCGGGGAGCTGTTTTTT.

The J gene is TRBJ2-1, the V gene TRBV11-2, with unresolved D. Germline CDR1 and CDR2: SGHAT and FQNNGV. The CDR3 runs to 16 residues. V gave up 3 bases and J gave up 0 bases, with 12 bases separating them. CDR3 protein: CASSFSPSLSYNEQFF. The CDR3 bases are TGTGCCAGCAGCTTTAGCCCGAGCCTCTCCTACAATGAGCAGTTCTTC.

V usage is TRBV6-5 and J usage is TRBJ1-5; TRBD1 aligns across 10 bases. CDR3 length equals 14 residues. The V gene's germline CDR1 is MNHEY and CDR2 SVGAGI. V shed 11 bases and J 7 bases; nucleotides not matched to a gene: 11. The CDR3 sequence: CAGQTGGAGQPQHF. CDR3 DNA: TGTGCCGGACAGACAGGGGGCGCGGGGCAGCCCCAGCATTTT.

V usage is TRBV4-2 and J usage is TRBJ1-2, with D unclear. The CDR3 sequence is 13 residues long. V was clipped by 4 bases and J by 8 bases, with 14 bases between them. Germline V gene data show CDR1 as LGHNA and CDR2 as YNFKEQ. CDR3 sequence: CASSLDWSGGYTF. CDR3 nucleotide sequence: TGTGCCAGCAGCCTGGACTGGTCGGGAGGCTACACCTTC.

The gene calls are TRBV14 and TRBJ1-1; 8 bases are a match to TRBD1. Germline V gene lookup returns CDR1 SGHDN and CDR2 FVKESK. With V trimmed by 4 bases and J by 5 bases, 3 bases remained unmatched. The CDR3 loop spans 13 amino acids. CDR3 sequence (DNA): TGTGCCAGCAGCCTAACAGGGGGGACTGAAGCTTTCTTT. Protein: CASSLTGGTEAFF.